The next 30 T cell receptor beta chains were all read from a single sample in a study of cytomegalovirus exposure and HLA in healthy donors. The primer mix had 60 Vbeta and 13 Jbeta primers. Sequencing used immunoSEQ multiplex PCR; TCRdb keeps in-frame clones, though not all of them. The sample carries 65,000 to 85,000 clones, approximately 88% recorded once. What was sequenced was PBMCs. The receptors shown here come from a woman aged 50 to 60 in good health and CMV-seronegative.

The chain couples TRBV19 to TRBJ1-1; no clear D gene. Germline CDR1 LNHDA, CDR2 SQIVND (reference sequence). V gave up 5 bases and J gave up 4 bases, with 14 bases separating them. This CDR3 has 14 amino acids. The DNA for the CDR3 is TGTGCCAGTAGTTCCCTGGCGGGGAGCACTGAAGCTTTCTTT. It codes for CASSSLAGSTEAFF.

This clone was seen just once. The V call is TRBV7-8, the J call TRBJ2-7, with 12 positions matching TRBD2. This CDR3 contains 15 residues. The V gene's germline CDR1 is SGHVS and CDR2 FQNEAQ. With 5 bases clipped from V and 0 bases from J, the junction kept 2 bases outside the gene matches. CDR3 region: CASSQTSGSSYEQYF. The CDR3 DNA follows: TGTGCCAGCAGCCAGACTAGCGGGAGCTCCTACGAGCAGTACTTC. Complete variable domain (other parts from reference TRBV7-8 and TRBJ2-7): GAGVSQSPRYKVAKRGQDVALRCDPISGHVSLFWYQQALGQGPEFLTYFQNEAQLDKSGLPSDRFFAERPEGSVSTLKIQRTQQEDSAVYLCASSQTSGSSYEQYFGPGTRLTVT.

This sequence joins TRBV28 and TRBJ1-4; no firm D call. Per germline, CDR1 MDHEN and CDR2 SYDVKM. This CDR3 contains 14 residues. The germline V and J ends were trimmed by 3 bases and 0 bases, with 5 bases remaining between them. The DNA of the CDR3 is TGTGCCAGCAGTTTCGGTGCAACTAATGAAAAACTGTTTTTT. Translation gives CASSFGATNEKLFF.

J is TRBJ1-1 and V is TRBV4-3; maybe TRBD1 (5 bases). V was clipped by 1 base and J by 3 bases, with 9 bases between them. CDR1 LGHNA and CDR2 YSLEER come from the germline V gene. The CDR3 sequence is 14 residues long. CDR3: CASSQGRGDTEAFF. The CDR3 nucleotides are TGCGCCAGCAGCCAAGGCCGGGGGGACACTGAAGCTTTCTTT.

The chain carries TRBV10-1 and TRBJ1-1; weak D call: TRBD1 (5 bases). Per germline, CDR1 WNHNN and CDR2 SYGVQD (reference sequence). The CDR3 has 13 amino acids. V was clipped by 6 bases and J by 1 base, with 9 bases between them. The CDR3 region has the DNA TGCGCCAGCAGGATGACAGAGAACACTGAAGCTTTCTTT. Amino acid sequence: CASRMTENTEAFF.

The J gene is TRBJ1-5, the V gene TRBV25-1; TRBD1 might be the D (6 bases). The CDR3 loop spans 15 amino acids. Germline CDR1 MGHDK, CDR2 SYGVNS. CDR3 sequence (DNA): TGTGGGGGCAAGGGGGGGGAACAGCTGAATCAGCCCCAGCATTTT. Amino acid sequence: CGGKGGEQLNQPQHF. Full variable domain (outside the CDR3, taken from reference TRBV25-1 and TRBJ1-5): EADIYQTPRYLVIGTGKKITLECSQTMGHDKMYWYQQDPGMELHLIHYSYGVNSTEKGDLSSESTVSRIRTEHFPLTLESARPSHTSQYLCGGKGGEQLNQPQHFGDGTRLSIL.

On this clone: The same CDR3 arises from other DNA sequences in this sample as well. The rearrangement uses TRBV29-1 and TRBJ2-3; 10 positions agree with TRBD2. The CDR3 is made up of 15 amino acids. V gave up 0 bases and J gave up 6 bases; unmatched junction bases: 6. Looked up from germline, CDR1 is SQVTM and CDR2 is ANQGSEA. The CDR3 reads CSVEEASGRRDTQYF. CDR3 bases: TGCAGCGTTGAAGAGGCTAGCGGGAGAAGGGATACGCAGTATTTT.

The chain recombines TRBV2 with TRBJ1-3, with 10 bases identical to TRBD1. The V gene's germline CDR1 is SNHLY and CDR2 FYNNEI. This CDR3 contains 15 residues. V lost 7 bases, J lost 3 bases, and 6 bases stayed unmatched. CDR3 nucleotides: TGTGCCAGCAAATTAGACAGGGGGCTTGGAAACACCATATATTTT. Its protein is CASKLDRGLGNTIYF.

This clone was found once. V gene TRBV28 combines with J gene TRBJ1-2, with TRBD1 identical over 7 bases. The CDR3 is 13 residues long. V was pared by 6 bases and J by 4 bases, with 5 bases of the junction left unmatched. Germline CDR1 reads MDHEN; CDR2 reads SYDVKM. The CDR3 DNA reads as TGTGCCAGCAGGAGACAGGGCTCCTATGGCTACACCTTC. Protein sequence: CASRRQGSYGYTF.

In DNA form, the CDR3 reads TGTGCCAGCAGCTTGAAGGGACAGGGTGGGCACATTCAGTACTTC. The encoded protein is CASSLKGQGGHIQYF. The chain combines TRBV5-6 with TRBJ2-4; 9 bases line up with TRBD1. CDR1 and CDR2 from the germline V gene are SGHDT and YYEEEE. V trimming: 1 base; J trimming: 8 bases; junction bases outside the gene matches: 7. This CDR3 contains 15 residues. Supplemented by reference TRBV5-6 and TRBJ2-4, the full variable domain reads DAGVTQSPTHLIKTRGQQVTLRCSPKSGHDTVSWYQQALGQGPQFIFQYYEEEERQRGNFPDRFSGHQFPNYSSELNVNALLLGDSALYLCASSLKGQGGHIQYFGAGTRLSVL.

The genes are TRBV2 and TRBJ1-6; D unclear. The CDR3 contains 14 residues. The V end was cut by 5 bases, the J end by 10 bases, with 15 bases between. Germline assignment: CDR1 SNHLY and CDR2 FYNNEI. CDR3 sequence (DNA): TGTGCCAGCAGTTACGACGGACCGGGATCACCCCTCCACTTT. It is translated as CASSYDGPGSPLHF.

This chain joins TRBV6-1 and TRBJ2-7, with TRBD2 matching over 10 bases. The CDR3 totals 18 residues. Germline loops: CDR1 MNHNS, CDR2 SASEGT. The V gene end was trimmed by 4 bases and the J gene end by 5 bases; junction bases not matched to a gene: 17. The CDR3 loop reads CASSVRPGTSALGHEQYF. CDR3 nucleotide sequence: TGTGCCAGCAGTGTTCGACCCGGGACTAGCGCCCTAGGGCACGAGCAGTACTTC.

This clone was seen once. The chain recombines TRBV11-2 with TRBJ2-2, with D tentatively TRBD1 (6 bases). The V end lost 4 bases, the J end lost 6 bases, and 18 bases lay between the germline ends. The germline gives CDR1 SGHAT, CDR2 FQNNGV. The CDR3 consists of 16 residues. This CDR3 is CASSWGPALKAGELFF. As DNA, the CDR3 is TGTGCCAGCAGCTGGGGGCCTGCTTTAAAGGCCGGGGAGCTGTTTTTT.

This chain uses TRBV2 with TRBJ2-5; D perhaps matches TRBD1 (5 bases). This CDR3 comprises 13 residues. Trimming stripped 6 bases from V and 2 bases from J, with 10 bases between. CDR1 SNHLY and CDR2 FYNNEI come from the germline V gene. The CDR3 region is CASSVGQQETQYF. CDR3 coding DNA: TGTGCCAGCAGCGTAGGACAACAAGAGACCCAGTACTTC.

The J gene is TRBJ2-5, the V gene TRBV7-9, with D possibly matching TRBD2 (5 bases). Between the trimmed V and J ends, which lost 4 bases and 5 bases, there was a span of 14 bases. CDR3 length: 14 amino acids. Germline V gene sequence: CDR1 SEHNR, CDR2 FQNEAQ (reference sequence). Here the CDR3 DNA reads TGTGCCAGCAGCTCTATATACCAGCGGGAGACCCAGTACTTC. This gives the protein CASSSIYQRETQYF. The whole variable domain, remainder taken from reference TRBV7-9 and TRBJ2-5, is DTGVSQNPRHKITKRGQNVTFRCDPISEHNRLYWYRQTLGQGPEFLTYFQNEAQLEKSRLLSDRFSAERPKGSFSTLEIQRTEQGDSAMYLCASSSIYQRETQYFGPGTRLLVL.

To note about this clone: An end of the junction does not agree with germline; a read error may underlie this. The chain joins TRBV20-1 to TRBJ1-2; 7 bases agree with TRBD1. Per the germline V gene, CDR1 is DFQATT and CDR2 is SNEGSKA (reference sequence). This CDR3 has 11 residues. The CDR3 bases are TGCAGTGCTAGGGAGGTAGACCGGGACAGCTTC. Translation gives CSAREVDRDSF.

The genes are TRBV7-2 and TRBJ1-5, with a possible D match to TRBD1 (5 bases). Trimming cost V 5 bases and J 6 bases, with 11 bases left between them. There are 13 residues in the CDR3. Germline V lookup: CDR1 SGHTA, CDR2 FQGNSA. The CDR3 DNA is TGTGCCAGCAGCCGGGGGTCGAGTCAGCCCCAGCATTTT. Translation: CASSRGSSQPQHF.

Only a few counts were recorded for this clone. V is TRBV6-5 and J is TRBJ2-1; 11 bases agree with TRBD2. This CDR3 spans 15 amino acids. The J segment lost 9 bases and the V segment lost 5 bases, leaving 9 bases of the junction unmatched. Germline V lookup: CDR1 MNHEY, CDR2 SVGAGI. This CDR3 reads CASSAQTSGKVEQFF. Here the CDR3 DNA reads TGTGCCAGCAGTGCTCAGACTAGCGGGAAAGTTGAGCAGTTCTTC.

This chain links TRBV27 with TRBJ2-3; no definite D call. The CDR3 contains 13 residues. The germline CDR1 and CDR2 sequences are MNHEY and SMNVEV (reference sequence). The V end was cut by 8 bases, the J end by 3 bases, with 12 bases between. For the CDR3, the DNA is TGTGCCAGCTCCCGGCCGGGTACAGATACGCAGTATTTT. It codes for CASSRPGTDTQYF.

The DNA of the CDR3 is TGCAGCGTTGCCCTTACAGGCCCTAACTATGGCTACACCTTC. It codes for CSVALTGPNYGYTF. This sequence joins TRBV29-1 and TRBJ1-2, with a weak D call TRBD1 (5 bases). V was pared by 4 bases and J by 0 bases, with 12 bases between. The V gene's germline CDR1 is SQVTM and CDR2 ANQGSEA. This CDR3 contains 14 residues.

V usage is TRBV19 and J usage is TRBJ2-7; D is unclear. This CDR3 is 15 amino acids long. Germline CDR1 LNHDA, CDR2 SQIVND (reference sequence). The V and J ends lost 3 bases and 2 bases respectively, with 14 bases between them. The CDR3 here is CASSIAAEPPYEQYV. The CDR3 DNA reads TGTGCCAGTAGTATTGCGGCAGAACCTCCCTACGAGCAGTACGTC.

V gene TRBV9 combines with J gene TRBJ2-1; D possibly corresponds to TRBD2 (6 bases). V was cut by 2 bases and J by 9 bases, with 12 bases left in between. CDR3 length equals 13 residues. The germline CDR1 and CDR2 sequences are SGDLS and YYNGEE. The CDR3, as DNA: TGTGCCAGCAGCGTCCTTGGCGGGGTTGAGCAGTTCTTC. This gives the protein CASSVLGGVEQFF. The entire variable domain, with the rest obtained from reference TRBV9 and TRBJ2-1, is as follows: DSGVTQTPKHLITATGQRVTLRCSPRSGDLSVYWYQQSLDQGLQFLIQYYNGEERAKGNILERFSAQQFPDLHSELNLSSLELGDSALYFCASSVLGGVEQFFGPGTRLTVL.

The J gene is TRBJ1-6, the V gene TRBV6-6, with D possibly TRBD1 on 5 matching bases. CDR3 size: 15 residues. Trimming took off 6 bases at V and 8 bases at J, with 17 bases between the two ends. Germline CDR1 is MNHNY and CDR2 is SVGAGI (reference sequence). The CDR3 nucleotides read TGTGCCAGCAGCAGCAGGGTAGTGCGTTATTCACCCCTCCACTTT. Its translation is CASSSRVVRYSPLHF.

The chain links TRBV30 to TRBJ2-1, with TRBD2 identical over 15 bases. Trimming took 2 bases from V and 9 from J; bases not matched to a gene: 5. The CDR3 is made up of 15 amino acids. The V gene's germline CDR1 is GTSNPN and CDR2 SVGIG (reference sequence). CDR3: CAWSPGLAGGVEQFF. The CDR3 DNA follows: TGTGCCTGGAGTCCGGGACTAGCGGGGGGCGTTGAGCAGTTCTTC.

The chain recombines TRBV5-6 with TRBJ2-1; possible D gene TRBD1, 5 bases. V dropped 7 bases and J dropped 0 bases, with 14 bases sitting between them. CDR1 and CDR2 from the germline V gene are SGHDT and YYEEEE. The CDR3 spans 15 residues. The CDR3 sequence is CASARGASSYNEQFF. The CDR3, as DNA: TGTGCCAGCGCAAGGGGCGCGAGCTCCTACAATGAGCAGTTCTTC.

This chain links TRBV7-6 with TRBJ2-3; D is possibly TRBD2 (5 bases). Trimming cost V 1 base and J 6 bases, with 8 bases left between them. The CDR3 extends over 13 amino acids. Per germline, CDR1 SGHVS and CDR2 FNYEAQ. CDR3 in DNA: TGTGCCAGCAGCTTAGGCACGGGGGATACGCAGTATTTT. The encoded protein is CASSLGTGDTQYF.

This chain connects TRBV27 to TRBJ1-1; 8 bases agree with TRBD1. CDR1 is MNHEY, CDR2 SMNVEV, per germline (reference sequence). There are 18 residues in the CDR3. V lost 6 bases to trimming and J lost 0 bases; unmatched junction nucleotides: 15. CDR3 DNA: TGTGCCAGCAGATTACTTAGGACAGGGATGGGCTTGAACACTGAAGCTTTCTTT. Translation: CASRLLRTGMGLNTEAFF.

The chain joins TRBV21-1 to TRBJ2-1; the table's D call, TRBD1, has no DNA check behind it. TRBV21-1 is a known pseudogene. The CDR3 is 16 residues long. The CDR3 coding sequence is TGTGCCAGCAGCAAAAGGGGGGGACAGGGTGACAATGAGCAGTTCTTC. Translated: CASSKRGGQGDNEQFF.

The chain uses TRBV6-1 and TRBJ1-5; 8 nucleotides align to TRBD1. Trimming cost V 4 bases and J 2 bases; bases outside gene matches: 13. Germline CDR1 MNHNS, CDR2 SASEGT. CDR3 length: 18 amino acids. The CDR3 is CASSGIASTGAGNQPQHF. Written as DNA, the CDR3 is TGTGCCAGCAGTGGGATAGCTTCGACAGGGGCGGGCAATCAGCCCCAGCATTTT.

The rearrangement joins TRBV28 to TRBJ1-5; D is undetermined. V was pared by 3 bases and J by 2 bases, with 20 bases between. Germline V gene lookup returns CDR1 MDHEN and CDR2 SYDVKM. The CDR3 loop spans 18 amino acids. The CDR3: CASSFFFLSLRGNQPQHF. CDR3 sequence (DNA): TGTGCCAGCAGTTTTTTCTTCCTGTCCCTGCGGGGCAATCAGCCCCAGCATTTT.